This T cell receptor beta chain was sequenced during a study of T-cell reconstitution after alpha-beta-depleted transplantation in children. Findings of the study overall: Reportedly, roughly two months post-transplant, alpha-beta T cells arose from several hundred expanded graft clones. Recipient T cells and thymic progenitors that survived gave rise to the high TCRbeta diversity observed at day 60 in some patients. Counts and diversity of T cells one year after transplant came mostly from newly produced T cells.

The TCRbeta library incorporated unique molecular identifiers. MiXCR, run by TCRdb on the PCR reads, gives a single entry per CDR3 protein. The sample yields under 400,000 distinct CDR3 sequences, approximately 23% seen once. In this sample, this clonotype turned up a few times. What it recognizes is unknown. The CDR3 sequence is 17 residues long. V shed 3 bases, J shed 0 bases, and the junction held 11 bases outside the gene matches. Germline lookup yields CDR1 MGHRA and CDR2 YSYEKL. The chain combines TRBV4-1 with TRBJ2-7; TRBD1 matches at 7 bases. The clonotype was recovered from a male patient between 10 and 17 years old who had a stem cell transplant for acute lymphoblastic leukemia, so the T cells may come from the graft donor. Sequences were derived from PBMCs, mostly from graft donor cells, sampled 180 days after TCRalphabeta/CD19-depleted stem cell transplant. The CDR3 loop reads CASSHEETGLSSYEQYF. In nucleotides, the CDR3 is TGCGCCAGCAGCCATGAAGAGACAGGGCTTAGCTCCTACGAGCAGTACTTC.